The clone carrying this T cell receptor beta chain appeared once. This record comes from a study of beta chain features in type 1 diabetes. Staining for CD45RO/CCR7/CD25/CD127/CD95/CD27 allowed sorting of CD4+ naive, central memory, regulatory and stem cell-like memory cells. The germline CDR1 and CDR2 sequences are MGHRA and YSYEKL. The V end was cut by 1 base, the J end by 4 bases, with 7 bases between. This CDR3 has 13 residues. Isolated RNA was reverse transcribed in full, so expressed TCRB transcripts were sequenced. Sequencing used immunoSEQ multiplex PCR; TCRdb keeps in-frame clones, though not all of them. The repertoire has just over 600,000 clones, roughly a sixth of them found once; the top ten carry about 0.087%.

This receptor was taken from a man younger than 30 in good health. V usage is TRBV4-1 and J usage is TRBJ1-2, with D uncertain. Sequenced: naive CD4+ T cells from blood. Here the CDR3 reads CASSQAPGYGYTF. The CDR3 nucleotides are TGCGCCAGCAGCCAAGCACCCGGCTATGGCTACACCTTC.